Following are 32 T cell receptor beta chains from one sample sequenced in a study of T cell changes during pregnancy in multiple sclerosis. The protocol was immunoSEQ multiplex PCR, while the TCRdb copy is restricted to in-frame clones and leaves out a portion. In the table there are tens of thousands of clones, around 89% of which are singletons. The sample was CD4+ T cells from peripheral blood mononuclear cells, taken in the third trimester of pregnancy. Receptors originate from a female donor in good health, enrolled as a control in a pregnancy study.

The rearrangement uses TRBV7-6 and TRBJ2-1; D is undetermined. The length of the CDR3 is 11 residues. The V end lost 5 bases, the J end lost 5 bases, and 4 bases lay between the germline ends. Germline CDR1 SGHVS, CDR2 FNYEAQ. In DNA, the CDR3 is TGTGCCAGCAGCCTAAACAATGAGCAGTTCTTC. Encoded protein: CASSLNNEQFF.

The chain has TRBV2 and TRBJ2-2; 9 bases align to TRBD2. CDR1 SNHLY and CDR2 FYNNEI come from the germline V gene. J lost 4 bases, V lost 6 bases, and 6 bases had no gene match. The CDR3 extends over 15 amino acids. CDR3 region: CASRGLAVGTGELFF. In DNA form, the CDR3 reads TGTGCCAGCAGGGGACTAGCTGTCGGCACCGGGGAGCTGTTTTTT.

The chain uses TRBV14 and TRBJ2-3, with TRBD2 matching over 14 bases. This CDR3 is built from 18 residues. V shed 6 bases and J 0 bases; nucleotides not matched to a gene: 8. Germline CDR1 SGHDN, CDR2 FVKESK. The CDR3 DNA sequence: TGTGCCAGCAGTCCCGGACTAGCGGGAGGACCGAGCACAGATACGCAGTATTTT. This gives the protein CASSPGLAGGPSTDTQYF.

The chain uses TRBV6-5 and TRBJ1-1; D may be TRBD1 (6 bases). Germline V gives CDR1 MNHEY, CDR2 SVGAGI. The CDR3 is 15 amino acids. V was shortened by 2 bases and J by 3 bases, with 13 bases between the two germline ends. The CDR3 spells CASSYGAAGDTEAFF. CDR3 DNA: TGTGCCAGCAGTTACGGGGCGGCAGGGGACACTGAAGCTTTCTTT.

The rearrangement joins TRBV7-2 to TRBJ1-1; weak D call: TRBD1 (6 bases). Germline loops: CDR1 SGHTA, CDR2 FQGNSA. The germline V and J ends were trimmed by 0 bases and 5 bases, with 10 bases remaining between them. This CDR3 contains 14 residues. For the CDR3, the DNA is TGTGCCAGCAGCTTAGCAGGGGGTCGGACTGAAGCTTTCTTT. Protein product: CASSLAGGRTEAFF.

The chain joins TRBV7-2 to TRBJ1-1, with no clear D. CDR1 is SGHTA and CDR2 is FQGNSA in the germline V gene. The CDR3 has 13 amino acids. V shed 5 bases and J shed 6 bases, with 13 bases lying between them. This CDR3 reads CASSQRTRAEAFF. CDR3 in DNA: TGTGCCAGCAGCCAGCGAACGAGGGCTGAAGCTTTCTTT.

CDR3 sequence: CASSILSHGDWGYTF. The CDR3 region has the DNA TGTGCCAGTAGTATTCTCTCCCATGGGGACTGGGGCTACACCTTC. The chain couples TRBV19 to TRBJ1-2; D might be TRBD1 (5 bases). The CDR3 totals 15 residues. Trimming stripped 3 bases from V and 8 bases from J, with 19 bases between. Germline V lookup: CDR1 LNHDA, CDR2 SQIVND (reference sequence).

V gene TRBV9 combines with J gene TRBJ1-2; 7 nucleotides match TRBD1. Germline V CDR1 and CDR2: SGDLS, YYNGEE. V gave up 4 bases and J gave up 4 bases; unmatched junction bases: 7. The CDR3 consists of 14 residues. Written as DNA, the CDR3 is TGTGCCAGCAGCAAAAACAGGGGTAGCTATGGCTACACCTTC. The encoded protein is CASSKNRGSYGYTF.

The rearrangement joins TRBV6-5 to TRBJ2-3, with 7 bases identical to TRBD1. Germline trimming cut 6 bases from V and 7 bases from J; bases unmatched to any gene: 7. CDR1 is MNHEY and CDR2 is SVGAGI in the germline V gene. This CDR3 is built from 13 residues. The CDR3 DNA is TGTGCCAGCAGCCCCGGGGACAGCAATACGCAGTATTTT. Residues: CASSPGDSNTQYF.

This chain connects TRBV7-2 to TRBJ2-4; the match to TRBD2 covers 10 bases. The CDR3 is made up of 19 amino acids. Germline-derived CDR1 and CDR2 are SGHTA and FQGNSA. With V trimmed by 5 bases and J by 1 base, 14 bases remained unmatched. This chain's CDR3 is CASSPGFGLAGAAKNIQYF. The CDR3 DNA reads as TGTGCCAGCAGCCCCGGTTTTGGGCTAGCGGGAGCGGCCAAAAACATTCAGTACTTC.

The rearrangement uses TRBV15 and TRBJ2-1; D is unclear. This CDR3 has 12 residues. CDR1 LNHNV and CDR2 YYDKDF come from the germline V gene (reference sequence). Trimming shortened V by 5 bases and J by 4 bases, and 6 bases separated the two germline ends. The CDR3 sequence: CATSPRYNEQFF. The CDR3 DNA reads as TGTGCCACCAGCCCCCGTTACAATGAGCAGTTCTTC.

To note about this clone: The same CDR3 can be traced to other DNA sequences in this sample. The rearrangement links TRBV6-6 to TRBJ2-7; TRBD2 matches at 8 bases. Germline CDR1 is MNHNY and CDR2 is SVGAGI (reference sequence). The V gene end was trimmed by 2 bases and the J gene end by 4 bases; junction bases not matched to a gene: 4. The length of the CDR3 is 14 residues. CDR3 nucleotide sequence: TGTGCCAGCAGTTACAGCGGGGGCGGGTACGAGCAGTACTTC. Its protein product is CASSYSGGGYEQYF.

The chain couples TRBV5-1 to TRBJ2-2; a weak D match, TRBD2 (6 bases). Germline V gene sequence: CDR1 SGHRS, CDR2 YFSETQ. The CDR3 sequence is 16 residues long. V dropped 3 bases and J dropped 2 bases, with 14 bases sitting between them. The CDR3 loop is CASSSSGLINTGELFF. DNA for the CDR3: TGCGCCAGCAGCTCGTCGGGACTCATAAACACCGGGGAGCTGTTTTTT.

The genes are TRBV2 and TRBJ2-7; D is perhaps TRBD2 (6 bases). Looked up from germline, CDR1 is SNHLY and CDR2 is FYNNEI. Trimming left V 8 bases short and J 0 bases short, with 14 bases between. This CDR3 is built from 14 residues. Written as DNA, the CDR3 is TGTGCCAGCTTACGGGGGATAAGCTCCTACGAGCAGTACTTC. It codes for CASLRGISSYEQYF.

This chain joins TRBV19 and TRBJ1-2; TRBD1 might be the D (5 bases). V lost 5 bases, J lost 4 bases, and 17 bases lay in between. The CDR3 runs to 15 residues. Germline V gives CDR1 LNHDA, CDR2 SQIVND (reference sequence). CDR3 in DNA: TGTGCCAGTAGTCTCGGGGGGATAAGTCGCTATGGCTACACCTTC. It codes for CASSLGGISRYGYTF. The entire variable domain, with the rest obtained from reference TRBV19 and TRBJ1-2, is as follows: DGGITQSPKYLFRKEGQNVTLSCEQNLNHDAMYWYRQDPGQGLRLIYYSQIVNDFQKGDIAEGYSVSREKKESFPLTVTSAQKNPTAFYLCASSLGGISRYGYTFGSGTRLTVV.

The chain combines TRBV11-2 with TRBJ1-1; D not certain. This CDR3 region has 16 residues. Germline lookup yields CDR1 SGHAT and CDR2 FQNNGV. V was cut by 5 bases and J by 0 bases, with 16 bases left in between. The CDR3 DNA follows: TGTGCCAGCAGCCTCCCTAGTCGCGGAATGAACACTGAAGCTTTCTTT. The encoded protein is CASSLPSRGMNTEAFF.

In its sample, this clone was seen a few times. CDR3 nucleotides: TGTGCCAGCAGCAAAGATTCGACTGCCTCCTACACCGGGGAGCTGTTTTTT. Protein sequence: CASSKDSTASYTGELFF. This sequence joins TRBV7-2 and TRBJ2-2; no clear D gene. Germline V gene lookup returns CDR1 SGHTA and CDR2 FQGNSA. This CDR3 spans 17 amino acids. V lost 5 bases and J lost 3, with 19 bases in between.

The CDR3 bases are TGTGCCAGTAGTGGGGGGACAGTGAGCAATCAGCCCCAGCATTTT. This codes for CASSGGTVSNQPQHF. V usage is TRBV19 and J usage is TRBJ1-5; 7 bases fit TRBD1. Germline V gives CDR1 LNHDA, CDR2 SQIVND (reference sequence). V trimming: 5 bases; J trimming: 1 base; junction bases outside the gene matches: 5. CDR3 length: 15 amino acids.

The V call is TRBV30, the J call TRBJ2-3; possible D gene TRBD1, 5 bases. The CDR3 has 12 amino acids. CDR1 and CDR2 (germline): GTSNPN, SVGIG (reference sequence). Deletions cut 4 bases from V and 5 bases from J, with 10 bases between. The DNA of the CDR3 is TGTGCCTGGACAGGGTTGGAAGATACGCAGTATTTT. Amino acids: CAWTGLEDTQYF.

The chain is built from TRBV9 and TRBJ1-2; TRBD1 matches 8 bases. In germline, CDR1 is SGDLS, CDR2 YYNGEE. V trimming: 0 bases; J trimming: 3 bases; junction bases outside the gene matches: 1. This CDR3 is 14 amino acids long. CDR3 amino acids: CASSVGQGYYGYTF. As DNA, the CDR3 is TGTGCCAGCAGCGTAGGACAGGGGTACTATGGCTACACCTTC.

J is TRBJ2-1 and V is TRBV5-1; 11 nucleotides agree with TRBD2. J was trimmed by 6 bases and V by 1 base; bases with no gene match: 6. Germline loops: CDR1 SGHRS, CDR2 YFSETQ. This CDR3 is built from 16 residues. The CDR3 DNA reads as TGCGCCAGCAGCTTGACTAGCGGGAGTTCGCCCAATGAGCAGTTCTTC. Translating gives CASSLTSGSSPNEQFF.

CDR3 nucleotide sequence: TGTGCCTGGAGTGTACTGGGAGGGTGGACTGAAGCTTTCTTT. As protein: CAWSVLGGWTEAFF. J is TRBJ1-1 and V is TRBV30; D is uncertain. The length of the CDR3 is 14 residues. Germline CDR1 is GTSNPN and CDR2 is SVGIG (reference sequence). Trimming took 0 bases from V and 5 from J, leaving 13 bases between them.

V is TRBV5-6 and J is TRBJ1-5; D is perhaps TRBD1 (6 bases). With 4 bases removed from V and 2 bases from J, the gap between germline ends came to 22 bases. This CDR3 has 18 residues. Germline-derived CDR1 and CDR2 are SGHDT and YYEEEE. CDR3 protein: CASSLARGERWGNQPQHF. CDR3 DNA: TGTGCCAGCAGCCTCGCCAGGGGTGAGAGGTGGGGCAATCAGCCCCAGCATTTT.

Comment on this clone: The junction differs from germline at one of its ends, possibly a read error. The genes are TRBV5-1 and TRBJ2-1; the match to TRBD1 covers 9 bases. This CDR3 has 17 residues. In germline, CDR1 is SGHRS, CDR2 YFSETQ. CDR3 sequence reads: CASSPSLDRGGANQQFF. As DNA, the CDR3 is TGCGCCAGCAGCCCTTCCCTTGACAGGGGGGGGGCCAATCAGCAGTTCTTC.

This clone appeared once. The CDR3 sequence: CASSYPQLAGPSEQFF. Here the CDR3 DNA reads TGTGCCAGCAGTTACCCCCAACTAGCGGGACCCAGCGAGCAGTTCTTC. This sequence joins TRBV6-6 and TRBJ2-1, with 10 bases fitting TRBD2. The V gene end was trimmed by 2 bases and the J gene end by 10 bases; junction bases not matched to a gene: 11. There are 16 residues in the CDR3. Germline CDR1 MNHNY, CDR2 SVGAGI (reference sequence).

This sequence joins TRBV2 and TRBJ2-3, with 9 bases identical to TRBD2. The V gene's germline CDR1 is SNHLY and CDR2 FYNNEI. V trimming: 6 bases; J trimming: 1 base; junction bases outside the gene matches: 11. CDR3 length: 17 amino acids. CDR3 coding DNA: TGTGCCAGCAGCGCTACATACGGGACTAGCCGCACAGATACGCAGTATTTT. The encoded protein is CASSATYGTSRTDTQYF. Supplemented by reference TRBV2 and TRBJ2-3, the full variable domain reads EPEVTQTPSHQVTQMGQEVILRCVPISNHLYFYWYRQILGQKVEFLVSFYNNEISEKSEIFDDQFSVERPDGSNFTLKIRSTKLEDSAMYFCASSATYGTSRTDTQYFGPGTRLTVL.

The V gene is TRBV5-1, the J gene TRBJ1-2, with a weak D call TRBD1 (6 bases). This CDR3 contains 14 residues. Deletions cut 7 bases from V and 3 bases from J, with 16 bases between. Germline CDR1 is SGHRS and CDR2 is YFSETQ. CDR3 nucleotides: TGCGCCAGCTCTATCAGGGGCGTCGACTATGGCTACACCTTC. Amino acids: CASSIRGVDYGYTF.

J is TRBJ1-6 and V is TRBV5-5; 7 bases line up with TRBD1. Germline V gene sequence: CDR1 SGHKS, CDR2 YYEKEE (reference sequence). The CDR3 has 14 amino acids. Unmatched junction bases numbered 4, after V lost 4 bases and J lost 6 bases. In DNA, the CDR3 is TGTGCCAGCAGCCTGGACAGGCTTAATTCACCCCTCCACTTT. Translation gives CASSLDRLNSPLHF.

The chain combines TRBV14 with TRBJ1-2; D is perhaps TRBD1 (5 bases). This CDR3 is built from 15 residues. CDR1 SGHDN and CDR2 FVKESK come from the germline V gene. V was pared by 3 bases and J by 7 bases, with 18 bases between. DNA for the CDR3: TGTGCCAGCAGCCAGGATCCGGGACTCACGCGTGGCTACACCTTC. Protein sequence: CASSQDPGLTRGYTF.

This chain uses TRBV7-2 with TRBJ2-5, with D perhaps TRBD2 (5 bases). Trimming took off 0 bases at V and 4 bases at J, with 6 bases between the two ends. The CDR3 spans 13 residues. Germline CDR1 SGHTA, CDR2 FQGNSA. In DNA, the CDR3 is TGTGCCAGCAGCTTAGCCGGAGGAGAGACCCAGTACTTC. This gives the protein CASSLAGGETQYF.

The chain couples TRBV25-1 to TRBJ2-7; the D gene is possibly TRBD1 (5 bases). This CDR3 region has 13 residues. The germline gives CDR1 MGHDK, CDR2 SYGVNS. V was trimmed by 7 bases and J by 6 bases, leaving 16 bases between them. The CDR3 loop reads CASTFRAGGEQYF. The CDR3 DNA sequence: TGTGCCAGCACCTTCAGGGCAGGCGGCGAGCAGTACTTC.

V and J are TRBV5-5 and TRBJ2-2; 10 bases fit TRBD1. This CDR3 is built from 16 residues. Looked up from germline, CDR1 is SGHKS and CDR2 is YYEKEE (reference sequence). J was trimmed by 6 bases and V by 0 bases; bases with no gene match: 5. The CDR3 sequence: CASSLGETGGSGELFF. DNA of the CDR3: TGTGCCAGCAGCTTGGGTGAGACAGGGGGCTCCGGGGAGCTGTTTTTT.